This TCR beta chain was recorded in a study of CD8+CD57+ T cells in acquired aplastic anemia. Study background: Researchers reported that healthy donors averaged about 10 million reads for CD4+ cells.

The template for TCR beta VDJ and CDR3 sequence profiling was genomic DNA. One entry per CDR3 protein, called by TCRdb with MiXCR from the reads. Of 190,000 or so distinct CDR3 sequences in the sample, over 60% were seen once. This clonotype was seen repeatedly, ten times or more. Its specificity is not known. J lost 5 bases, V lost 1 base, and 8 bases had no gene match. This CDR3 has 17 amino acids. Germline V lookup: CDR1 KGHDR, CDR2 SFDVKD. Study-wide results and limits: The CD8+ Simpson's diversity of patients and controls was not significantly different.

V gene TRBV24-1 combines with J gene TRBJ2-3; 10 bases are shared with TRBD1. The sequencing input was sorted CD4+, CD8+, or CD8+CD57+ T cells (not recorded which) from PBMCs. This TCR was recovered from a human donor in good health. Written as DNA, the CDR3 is TGTGCCACCAGTGATTTCAGGGACAGGGGATTGGGAGATACGCAGTATTTT. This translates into CATSDFRDRGLGDTQYF.